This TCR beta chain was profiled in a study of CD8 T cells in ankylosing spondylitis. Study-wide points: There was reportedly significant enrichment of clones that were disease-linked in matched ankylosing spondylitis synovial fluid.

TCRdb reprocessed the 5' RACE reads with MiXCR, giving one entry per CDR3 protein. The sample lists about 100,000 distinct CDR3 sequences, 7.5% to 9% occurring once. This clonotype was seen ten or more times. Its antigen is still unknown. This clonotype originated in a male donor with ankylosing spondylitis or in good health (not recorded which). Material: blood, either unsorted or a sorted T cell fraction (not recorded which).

This CDR3 is CASSLGHRDRGPNTEAFF. Here the CDR3 DNA reads TGTGCCAGCAGCTTAGGGCACCGGGACAGGGGGCCGAACACTGAAGCTTTCTTT. The chain is built from TRBV7-2 and TRBJ1-1; TRBD1 matches 12 bases. The CDR3 has 18 residues. Per the germline V gene, CDR1 is SGHTA and CDR2 is FQGNSA. V was pared by 1 base and J by 1 base, with 7 bases of the junction left unmatched. Full variable domain (outside the CDR3, taken from reference TRBV7-2 and TRBJ1-1): GAGVSQSPSNKVTEKGKDVELRCDPISGHTALYWYRQSLGQGLEFLIYFQGNSAPDKSGLPSDRFSAERTGGSVSTLTIQRTQQEDSAVYLCASSLGHRDRGPNTEAFFGQGTRLTVV.